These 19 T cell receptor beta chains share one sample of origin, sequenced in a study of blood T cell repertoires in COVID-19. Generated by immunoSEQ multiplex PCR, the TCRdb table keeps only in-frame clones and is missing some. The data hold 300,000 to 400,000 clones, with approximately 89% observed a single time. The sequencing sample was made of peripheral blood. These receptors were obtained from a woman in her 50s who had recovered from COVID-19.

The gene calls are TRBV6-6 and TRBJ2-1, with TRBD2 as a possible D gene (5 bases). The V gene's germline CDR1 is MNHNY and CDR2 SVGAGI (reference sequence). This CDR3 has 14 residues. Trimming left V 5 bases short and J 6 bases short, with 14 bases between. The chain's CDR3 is CASSTSGRVNEQFF. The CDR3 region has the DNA TGTGCCAGCAGTACCTCTGGGCGGGTCAATGAGCAGTTCTTC.

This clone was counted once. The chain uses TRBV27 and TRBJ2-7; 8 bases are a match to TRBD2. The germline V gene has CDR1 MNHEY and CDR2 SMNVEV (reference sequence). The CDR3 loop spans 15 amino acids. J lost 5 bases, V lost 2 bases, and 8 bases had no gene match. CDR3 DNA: TGTGCCAGCAGTTTAGGGCACGCGGGAGGACACGAGCAGTACTTC. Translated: CASSLGHAGGHEQYF.

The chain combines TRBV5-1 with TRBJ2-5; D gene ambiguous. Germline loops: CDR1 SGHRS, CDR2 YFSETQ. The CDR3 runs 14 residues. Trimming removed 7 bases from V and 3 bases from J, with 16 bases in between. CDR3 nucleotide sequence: TGCGCCAGCGGCCTCGGCGGCACGGAAGAGACCCAGTACTTC. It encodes CASGLGGTEETQYF.

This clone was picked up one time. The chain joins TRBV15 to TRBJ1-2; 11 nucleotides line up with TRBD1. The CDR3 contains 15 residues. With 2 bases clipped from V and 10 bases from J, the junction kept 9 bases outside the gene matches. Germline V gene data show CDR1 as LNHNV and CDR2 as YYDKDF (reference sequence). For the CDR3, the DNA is TGTGCCACCAGCAGACAATCACCGGGACAGGGGGTCTACACCTTC. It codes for CATSRQSPGQGVYTF.

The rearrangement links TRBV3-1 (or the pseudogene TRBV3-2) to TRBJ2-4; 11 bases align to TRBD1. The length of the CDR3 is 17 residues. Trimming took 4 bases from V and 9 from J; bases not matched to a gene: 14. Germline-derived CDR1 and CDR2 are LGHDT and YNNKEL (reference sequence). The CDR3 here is CASSPWGDRGILGIQYF. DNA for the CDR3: TGTGCCAGCAGCCCTTGGGGGGACAGGGGGATCCTTGGCATTCAGTACTTC.

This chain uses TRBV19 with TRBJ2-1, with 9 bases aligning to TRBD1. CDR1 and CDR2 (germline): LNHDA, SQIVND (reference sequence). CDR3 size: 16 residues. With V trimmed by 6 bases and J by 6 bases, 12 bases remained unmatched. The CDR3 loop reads CASSPAGQGPGNEQFF. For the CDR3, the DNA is TGTGCCAGTAGCCCCGCCGGACAGGGGCCGGGCAATGAGCAGTTCTTC.

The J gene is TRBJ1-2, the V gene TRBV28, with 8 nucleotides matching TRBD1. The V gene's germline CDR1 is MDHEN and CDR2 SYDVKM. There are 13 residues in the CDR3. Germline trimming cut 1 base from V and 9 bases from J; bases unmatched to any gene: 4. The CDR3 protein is CASSLSGGGRYTF. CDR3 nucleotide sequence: TGTGCCAGCAGTTTATCAGGGGGCGGCCGCTACACCTTC.

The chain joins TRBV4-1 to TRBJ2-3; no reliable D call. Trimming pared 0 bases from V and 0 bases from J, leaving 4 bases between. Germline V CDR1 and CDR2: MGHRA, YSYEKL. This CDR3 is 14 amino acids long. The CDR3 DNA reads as TGCGCCAGCAGCCAAGATCCTAGCACAGATACGCAGTATTTT. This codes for CASSQDPSTDTQYF.

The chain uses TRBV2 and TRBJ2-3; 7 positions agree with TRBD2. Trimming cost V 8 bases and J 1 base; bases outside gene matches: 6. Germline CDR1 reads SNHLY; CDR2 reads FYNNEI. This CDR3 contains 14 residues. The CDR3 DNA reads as TGTGCCAGCTGTGGTCTAGCGGGCACAGATACGCAGTATTTT. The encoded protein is CASCGLAGTDTQYF. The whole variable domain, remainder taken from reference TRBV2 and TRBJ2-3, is EPEVTQTPSHQVTQMGQEVILRCVPISNHLYFYWYRQILGQKVEFLVSFYNNEISEKSEIFDDQFSVERPDGSNFTLKIRSTKLEDSAMYFCASCGLAGTDTQYFGPGTRLTVL.

CDR3: CASSQVSTSANNEQFF. Here the CDR3 DNA reads TGTGCCAGCAGCCAAGTATCGACTAGCGCGAACAATGAGCAGTTCTTC. The chain has TRBV4-2 and TRBJ2-1, with 8 bases identical to TRBD2. CDR1 and CDR2 from the germline V gene are LGHNA and YNFKEQ. The CDR3 is 16 residues long. With 1 base clipped from V and 5 bases from J, the junction kept 7 bases outside the gene matches.

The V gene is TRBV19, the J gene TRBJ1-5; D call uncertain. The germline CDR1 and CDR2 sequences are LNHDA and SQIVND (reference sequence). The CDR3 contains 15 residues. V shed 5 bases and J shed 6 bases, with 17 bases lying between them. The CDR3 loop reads CASSLSPMNGQPQHF. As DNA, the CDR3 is TGTGCCAGTAGTCTATCCCCAATGAACGGTCAGCCCCAGCATTTT. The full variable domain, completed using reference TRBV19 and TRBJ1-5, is DGGITQSPKYLFRKEGQNVTLSCEQNLNHDAMYWYRQDPGQGLRLIYYSQIVNDFQKGDIAEGYSVSREKKESFPLTVTSAQKNPTAFYLCASSLSPMNGQPQHFGDGTRLSIL.

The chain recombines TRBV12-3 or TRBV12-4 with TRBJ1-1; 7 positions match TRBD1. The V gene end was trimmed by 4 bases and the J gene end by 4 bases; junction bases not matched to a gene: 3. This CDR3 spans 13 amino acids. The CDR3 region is CASSYRGRTEAFF. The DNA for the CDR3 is TGTGCCAGCAGTTACAGGGGCCGCACTGAAGCTTTCTTT.

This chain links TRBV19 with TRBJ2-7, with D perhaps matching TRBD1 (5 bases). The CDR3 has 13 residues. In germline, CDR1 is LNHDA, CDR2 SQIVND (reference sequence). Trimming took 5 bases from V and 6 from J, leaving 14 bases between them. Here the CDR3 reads CASSPRVMIEQYF. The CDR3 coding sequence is TGTGCCAGTAGTCCCAGGGTAATGATCGAGCAGTACTTC.

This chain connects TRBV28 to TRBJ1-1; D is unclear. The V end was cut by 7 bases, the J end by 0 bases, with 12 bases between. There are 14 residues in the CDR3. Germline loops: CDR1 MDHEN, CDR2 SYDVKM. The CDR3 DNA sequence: TGTGCCAGCACCGTCGTTCGGTTGAACACTGAAGCTTTCTTT. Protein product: CASTVVRLNTEAFF.

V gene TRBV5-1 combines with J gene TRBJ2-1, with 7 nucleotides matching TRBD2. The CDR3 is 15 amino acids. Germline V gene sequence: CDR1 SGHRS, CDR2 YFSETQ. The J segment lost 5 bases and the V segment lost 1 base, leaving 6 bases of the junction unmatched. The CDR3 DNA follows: TGCGCCAGCAGCTTGTTCGAGGGACTAAACAATGAGCAGTTCTTC. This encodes CASSLFEGLNNEQFF.

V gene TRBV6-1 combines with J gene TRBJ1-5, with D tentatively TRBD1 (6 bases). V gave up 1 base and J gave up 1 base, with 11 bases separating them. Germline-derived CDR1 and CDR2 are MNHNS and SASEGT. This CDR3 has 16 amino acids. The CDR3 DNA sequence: TGTGCCAGCAGTGAAGTTCCAGGGGTGAGCAATCAGCCCCAGCATTTT. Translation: CASSEVPGVSNQPQHF.

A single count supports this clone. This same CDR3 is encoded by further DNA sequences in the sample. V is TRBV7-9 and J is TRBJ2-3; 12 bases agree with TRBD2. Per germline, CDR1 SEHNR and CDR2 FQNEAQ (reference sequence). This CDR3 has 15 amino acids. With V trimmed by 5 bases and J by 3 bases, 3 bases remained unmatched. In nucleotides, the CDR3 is TGTGCCAGCAGCCCAGGGACTAGCGGGACAGATACGCAGTATTTT. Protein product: CASSPGTSGTDTQYF.

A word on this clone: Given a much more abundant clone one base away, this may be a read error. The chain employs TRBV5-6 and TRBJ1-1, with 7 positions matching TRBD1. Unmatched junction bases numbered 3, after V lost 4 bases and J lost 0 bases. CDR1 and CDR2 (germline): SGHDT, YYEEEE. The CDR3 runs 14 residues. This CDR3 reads CASSPGQMNTEAFF. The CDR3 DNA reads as TGTGCCAGCAGCCCGGGACAGATGAACACTGAAGCTTTCTTT.

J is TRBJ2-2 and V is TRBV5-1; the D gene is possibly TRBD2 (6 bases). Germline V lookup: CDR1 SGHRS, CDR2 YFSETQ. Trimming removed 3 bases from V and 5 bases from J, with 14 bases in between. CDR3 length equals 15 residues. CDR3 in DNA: TGCGCCAGCAGCTGGAACCCCGGGGGAACCGGGGAGCTGTTTTTT. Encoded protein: CASSWNPGGTGELFF.